This T cell receptor (beta chain) was recovered during a study of spatial heterogeneity in lung cancer (dated by TCRdb to the late 2010s). The study in broad terms: More beta-chain than alpha-chain transcripts were consistently detected, likely reflecting higher beta-chain transcript abundance. TCR repertoire features were related to nonsynonymous mutation counts determined by whole-exome sequencing of tumor tissue. In the raw uncorrected reads, each unique combination of TCR and UMI appeared on average more than ten times. Both alpha and beta chains were TCR-sequenced in samples taken at surgery, namely 220 tumor regions, around 64 matched nontumor lung samples and 56 PBMC samples. In non-small cell lung cancer, the study quantitatively compared TCR alpha and beta repertoires across several tumor regions, matched nontumor lung, and blood. What the work shows at the level of the full study, not this receptor alone: Confirming at a functional level the hypothesis that regional TCRs recognize regional mutations was considered to require additional single-cell paired TCR alpha and beta sequencing. Ubiquitous expanded tumor TCRs were detected in blood more often at tumor resection than at routine follow-up.

For this chain, trimming is 5 bases at the V end and 0 bases at the J end, and the number of junction bases without a gene match is 2. Taken from the germline V gene (reference sequence), the CDR1 and CDR2 loops are DFQATT and SNEGSKA. Taken from cysteine to phenylalanine, the CDR3 has 14 residues. The only DNA kept is the CDR3, 42 bases in frame from the first base. The time point label here, explained by the study, means: sample taken at primary tumor resection. Samples were obtained from approximately 77 patients with early-stage, untreated non-small cell lung cancer from the lung TRACERx cohort. TCR sequencing used whole RNA extracted from tumor and nontumor lung tissue, or from cryopreserved PBMC samples, without cell sorting. Only patients with enough RNA available from two or more tumor regions were chosen for TCR sequencing. This clonotype appeared many times. The antigen this receptor binds is unknown. Per-base quality was not reported, and no clone a single base away is much larger than it.

The library was prepared using 5' RACE. Sequencing relied on a NextSeq 500. The TCR library protocol attached a unique molecular identifier to each TCR cDNA molecule to allow correction of PCR and sequencing errors. The study's own analysis went as follows. TCR identification, UMI-based error correction and CDR3 extraction were performed with Decombinator tools. TCRs above a frequency of 2 per 1,000, corresponding to the top 1% of the tumor frequency distribution, were defined as expanded. Each repertoire was subsampled 100 times to 5,000 TCRs, after which Renyi diversity was computed with the R vegan package. CDR3 similarity networks were built from amino acid triplet string-kernel similarity, connecting CDR3s with pairwise similarity above 0.82. The public reads were run again by TCRdb, first through fastp at Q25 and then through MiXCR, and only productive beta chains were kept. Records with the same CDR3 protein are collapsed into one entry carrying the most frequent genes and DNA. TCRdb, not the authors, supplied the V and J calls. The sample table contains tens of thousands of distinct CDR3 sequences; only one count was recorded for 6.5% to 8.5% of them. Together, the top ten hold over 25% of the sample.

This TCR derives from a male donor with early-stage non-small cell lung cancer. Recombination connected TRBV20-1 to TRBJ2-3; 10 middle bases align to TRBD1. Sample: PBMCs, taken at surgery. The nucleotide sequence is given as TGCAGTGCTCGACAGGGGGCTAGCACAGATACGCAGTATTTT. Its translation is CSARQGASTDTQYF.